These 23 T cell receptor beta chains share one sample of origin, sequenced in a study of cytomegalovirus exposure and HLA in healthy donors. The primer mix had 60 Vbeta and 13 Jbeta primers. Sequenced by immunoSEQ multiplex PCR; TCRdb stores in-frame clones only, minus some. The sample lists around 170,000 clones; roughly 83% were seen once. The sequencing sample was made of PBMCs. The receptors were sampled from a boy aged 2 to 9 in good health and CMV-seronegative.

The gene calls are TRBV27 and TRBJ2-1, with unresolved D. Germline CDR1 is MNHEY and CDR2 is SMNVEV (reference sequence). CDR3 length: 20 residues. The V gene lost 4 bases and the J gene lost 1 base, with 26 bases spanning the gap. CDR3: CASSSDHPGTPSGSYNEQFF. The DNA for the CDR3 is TGTGCCAGCAGTTCCGACCACCCCGGAACGCCCTCCGGGTCCTACAATGAGCAGTTCTTC.

This clone was seen a single time. The V gene is TRBV7-9, the J gene TRBJ2-2; 11 bases line up with TRBD2. The length of the CDR3 is 16 residues. CDR1 is SEHNR and CDR2 is FQNEAQ in the germline V gene (reference sequence). J gave up 9 bases and V 4 bases, and 10 bases lay outside the gene matches. This chain's CDR3 is CASSWLLAGETRELFF. The CDR3, as DNA: TGTGCCAGCAGCTGGTTACTAGCGGGAGAGACCAGGGAGCTGTTTTTT.

This clone appeared a few times. J is TRBJ2-1 and V is TRBV23-1; the D is unclear. TRBV23-1 falls under the ORF class, with uncertain function. The CDR3 sequence is 16 residues long. The V and J ends lost 6 bases and 1 base respectively, with 16 bases between them. The CDR3 DNA follows: TGCGCCAGCAGCCTCAATCTATCTACTTCCTACAATGAGCAGTTCTTC. Translated, it gives CASSLNLSTSYNEQFF.

With respect to this clone: Distinct nucleotide sequences in the sample also encode this CDR3. The rearrangement joins TRBV4-2 to TRBJ2-1; D may be TRBD1 (6 bases). The ends were cut back, 0 bases at V and 9 bases at J, with 9 bases in the middle. The CDR3 contains 13 residues. Germline-derived CDR1 and CDR2 are LGHNA and YNFKEQ. The DNA of the CDR3 is TGTGCCAGCAGCCAAGAGGGGGCGGGTGAGCAGTTCTTC. It codes for CASSQEGAGEQFF.

The V and J genes are TRBV29-1 and TRBJ2-1; possible D gene TRBD2, 5 bases. Germline V CDR1 and CDR2: SQVTM, ANQGSEA. V lost 0 bases and J 8 bases, leaving 23 bases between the germline ends. This CDR3 spans 17 amino acids. This CDR3 is CSVEENPPGYETYEQFF. CDR3 DNA sequence: TGCAGCGTTGAAGAGAATCCCCCGGGATACGAGACGTATGAGCAGTTCTTC.

The chain carries TRBV6-1 and TRBJ2-7, with D unresolved. V lost 2 bases and J 2 bases, leaving 7 bases between the germline ends. The V gene's germline CDR1 is MNHNS and CDR2 SASEGT. This CDR3 comprises 13 residues. The CDR3 is CASSERRAYEQYF. Here the CDR3 DNA reads TGTGCCAGCAGTGAACGCCGAGCCTACGAGCAGTACTTC.

This chain joins TRBV6-5 and TRBJ2-7; 7 bases match TRBD1. The CDR3 loop spans 12 amino acids. Trimming cost V 6 bases and J 4 bases; bases outside gene matches: 3. The germline gives CDR1 MNHEY, CDR2 SVGAGI. The CDR3 DNA sequence: TGTGCCAGCAGGCGGACAGGTTACGAGCAGTACTTC. It encodes CASRRTGYEQYF.

This clone was counted a single time. This sequence joins TRBV5-1 and TRBJ2-3; D is possibly TRBD2 (5 bases). The CDR3 consists of 14 residues. Trimming took off 3 bases at V and 8 bases at J, with 16 bases between the two ends. Germline CDR1 reads SGHRS; CDR2 reads YFSETQ. The chain's CDR3 is CASSSTTSRGTQYF. The CDR3 nucleotides are TGCGCCAGCAGCTCCACCACATCACGGGGTACGCAGTATTTT. Drawing the rest from reference TRBV5-1 and TRBJ2-3, the complete variable domain is KAGVTQTPRYLIKTRGQQVTLSCSPISGHRSVSWYQQTPGQGLQFLFEYFSETQRNKGNFPGRFSGRQFSNSRSEMNVSTLELGDSALYLCASSSTTSRGTQYFGPGTRLTVL.

The chain links TRBV5-1 to TRBJ2-5; possibly TRBD2 for D (7 bases). There are 13 residues in the CDR3. Germline-derived CDR1 and CDR2 are SGHRS and YFSETQ. Trimming took 2 bases from V and 14 from J, leaving 19 bases between them. CDR3: CASSFLIGGGQYF. CDR3 DNA: TGCGCCAGCAGCTTCCTCATCGGCGGGGGACAATACTTC.

The chain combines TRBV6-5 with TRBJ1-2; D is possibly TRBD1 (6 bases). The V gene lost 8 bases and the J gene lost 3 bases, with 13 bases spanning the gap. Germline V gene data show CDR1 as MNHEY and CDR2 as SVGAGI. This CDR3 comprises 13 residues. CDR3 residues: CASSRNRDYGYTF. CDR3 nucleotides: TGTGCCAGCTCCCGTAACAGGGACTATGGCTACACCTTC.

This chain connects TRBV6-6 to TRBJ1-1; D possibly corresponds to TRBD1 (6 bases). Germline V gene lookup returns CDR1 MNHNY and CDR2 SVGAGI (reference sequence). CDR3 length: 16 residues. V was trimmed by 3 bases and J by 7 bases, leaving 21 bases between them. Here the CDR3 DNA reads TGTGCCAGCAGTTATTCAGAACTGGACAGTTGGGGTGAAGCTTTCTTT. Translation: CASSYSELDSWGEAFF.

Note on this clone: One end of the junction fails to match germline, which may point to a read error. The same CDR3 is also encoded by other DNA sequences in this sample. The chain joins TRBV19 to TRBJ2-3; unclear D gene. Looked up from germline, CDR1 is LNHDA and CDR2 is SQIVND (reference sequence). The CDR3 extends over 13 amino acids. The CDR3 is CASSLGRSDTQYF. For the CDR3, the DNA is TGTGCCAGTAGTTTGGGCCGATCAGATACACAGTATTTT.

The chain couples TRBV5-8 to TRBJ1-2, with a possible D match to TRBD1 (5 bases). Trimming took 5 bases from V and 4 from J, leaving 15 bases between them. CDR3 size: 14 residues. Germline CDR1 reads SGHTS; CDR2 reads YDEGEE. This chain's CDR3 is CASRGRDGSYGYTF. The CDR3 DNA reads TGTGCCAGCAGGGGGAGGGACGGAAGCTATGGCTACACCTTC.

The chain couples TRBV9 to TRBJ1-2; unclear D gene. With 0 bases removed from V and 10 bases from J, the gap between germline ends came to 10 bases. The CDR3 runs 12 residues. Germline CDR1 reads SGDLS; CDR2 reads YYNGEE. The CDR3 bases are TGTGCCAGCAGCGTAGTGCTGGGCGACTACACCTTC. Translating it yields CASSVVLGDYTF.

This chain links TRBV4-1 with TRBJ2-3; 9 bases align to TRBD2. CDR1 and CDR2 from the germline V gene are MGHRA and YSYEKL. V was clipped by 0 bases and J by 1 base; unmatched bases: 8. The CDR3 is 18 residues long. For the CDR3, the DNA is TGCGCCAGCAGCCAAGATGATTCGCGGGAGGGTGGCACAGATACGCAGTATTTT. It yields the protein CASSQDDSREGGTDTQYF.

The CDR3 bases are TGTGCCAGCAGCGGAGGGACAGGGCTTATTAGAACAACTAATGAAAAACTGTTTTTT. It yields the protein CASSGGTGLIRTTNEKLFF. V usage is TRBV5-5 and J usage is TRBJ1-4; 9 nucleotides match TRBD1. The ends lost 4 bases at V and 0 bases at J; junction bases unmatched: 13. Germline V gene sequence: CDR1 SGHKS, CDR2 YYEKEE (reference sequence). This CDR3 region has 19 residues.

The V gene is TRBV5-1, the J gene TRBJ2-7; 10 nucleotides align to TRBD2. The junction had 4 bases not matched to a gene; V was cut back by 4 bases and J by 6 bases. The CDR3 runs 13 residues. The V gene's germline CDR1 is SGHRS and CDR2 YFSETQ. The CDR3: CASSEIAGGEQYF. The CDR3 bases are TGCGCCAGCAGCGAGATAGCGGGAGGCGAGCAGTACTTC. Combining the CDR3 with reference TRBV5-1 and TRBJ2-7 gives the whole variable domain KAGVTQTPRYLIKTRGQQVTLSCSPISGHRSVSWYQQTPGQGLQFLFEYFSETQRNKGNFPGRFSGRQFSNSRSEMNVSTLELGDSALYLCASSEIAGGEQYFGPGTRLTVT.

A note on this clone: This sample includes further DNA sequences coding for the same CDR3. The rearrangement joins TRBV5-4 to TRBJ1-3; 8 positions match TRBD1. V was pared by 8 bases and J by 0 bases, with 7 bases of the junction left unmatched. Per germline, CDR1 SGHNT and CDR2 YYREEE (reference sequence). CDR3 length: 15 residues. In nucleotides, the CDR3 is TGTGCCAGTAGCACTGGACAGGGCTCTGGAAACACCATATATTTT. Its translation is CASSTGQGSGNTIYF.

The V call is TRBV7-9, the J call TRBJ2-7; 8 positions match TRBD2. The CDR3 sequence is 16 residues long. The germline gives CDR1 SEHNR, CDR2 FQNEAQ (reference sequence). Trimming removed 4 bases from V and 2 bases from J; junction bases left unmatched: 10. CDR3: CASSSTTSAYTYEQYF. Written as DNA, the CDR3 is TGTGCCAGCAGCTCGACGACTAGCGCATACACCTACGAGCAGTACTTC.

This sequence joins TRBV4-1 and TRBJ2-2; tentative D call: TRBD2 (5 bases). Germline V gives CDR1 MGHRA, CDR2 YSYEKL. Trimming removed 4 bases at V and 3 bases at J, with 12 bases between. The CDR3 is made up of 15 amino acids. In DNA, the CDR3 is TGCGCCAGCAGCCCCGGGGATTTTTACACCGGGGAGCTGTTTTTT. Residues: CASSPGDFYTGELFF.

The gene calls are TRBV18 and TRBJ2-1, with TRBD2 identical over 14 bases. CDR1 and CDR2 from the germline V gene are KGHSH and LQKENI. Germline trimming cut 2 bases from V and 2 bases from J; bases unmatched to any gene: 11. CDR3 length equals 20 residues. The CDR3 DNA sequence: TGTGCCAGCTCACCAAGGACTAGCGGGAGGCCTGGTATGACCTACAATGAGCAGTTCTTC. Its protein product is CASSPRTSGRPGMTYNEQFF.

The rearrangement joins TRBV30 to TRBJ2-3, with 14 bases aligning to TRBD2. Germline V gives CDR1 GTSNPN, CDR2 SVGIG (reference sequence). The CDR3 loop spans 16 amino acids. The V gene end was trimmed by 3 bases and the J gene end by 7 bases; junction bases not matched to a gene: 9. CDR3 DNA sequence: TGTGCCTGGAGCGAGTTGACTAGCGGGAGGGCCAATACGCAGTATTTT. It codes for CAWSELTSGRANTQYF.

The CDR3 region is CSVEQTGTGELFF. The CDR3 DNA sequence: TGCAGCGTTGAGCAGACAGGCACCGGGGAGCTGTTTTTT. This rearrangement joins TRBV29-1 to TRBJ2-2, with TRBD1 as a possible D gene (6 bases). CDR1 SQVTM and CDR2 ANQGSEA come from the germline V gene. The CDR3 runs to 13 residues. Trimming shortened V by 3 bases and J by 4 bases, and 9 bases separated the two germline ends.